This T cell receptor beta chain was retrieved from a study of blood T cell repertoires in COVID-19. For the study at large: Sites across the United States, Italy and Spain contributed samples from acute and convalescent COVID-19. PBMCs, B-cell-depleted T cells, or T cells were the source of the cDNA or gDNA that made up the material.

Germline V gives CDR1 MNHNS, CDR2 SASEGT. Trimming shortened V by 3 bases and J by 5 bases, and 13 bases separated the two germline ends. The CDR3 totals 14 residues. The assay was immunoSEQ multiplex PCR, and TCRdb's table has in-frame clones only and misses some. In the table there are 30,000 to 50,000 clones, about 80% of which are singletons. Input material: peripheral blood. This clonotype was obtained from a man older than 75 with active or convalescent COVID-19. The rearrangement joins TRBV6-1 to TRBJ1-1; the D gene is possibly TRBD1 (5 bases). The CDR3 DNA reads TGTGCCAGCAGTGACAGGTTCCAGGGAACTGAAGCTTTCTTT. The encoded protein is CASSDRFQGTEAFF.